Listed below are T cell receptor beta chains from one sample, sequenced in a study of memory CD4+ T cells and cytomegalovirus serostatus. Sequencing was performed with immunoSEQ multiplex PCR; in TCRdb, only in-frame clones are kept and a portion is missing. The sample includes 40,000 to 50,000 clones, 60% to 80% seen only once; the top ten take around 0.94%. The sample comprised memory CD4+ T cells from blood. These receptors came from an adult in good health and CMV-seronegative. Both conserved end residues are part of each CDR3. The order of the fields is clone size, V gene, D gene, J gene, CDR3 DNA, CDR3 protein. The D gene is left open where the match is weak. The size of a clone is reported for some rows only, either as once, few or many, or as a class for expanded clones.

-	TRBV7-9	TRBD1	TRBJ1-1	TGTGCCAGCAGTCCACCCGACAGGGGGGAGAACACTGAAGCTTTCTTT	CASSPPDRGENTEAFF
-	TRBV27	-	TRBJ1-3	TGTGCCAGCAGTTTCCGTGGGACTGGAAACACCATATATTTT	CASSFRGTGNTIYF
-	TRBV29-1	TRBD1	TRBJ2-7	TGCAGCGTGGCTGGACAGGGCTACGAGCAGTACTTC	CSVAGQGYEQYF
-	TRBV4-2	-	TRBJ1-6	TGTGCCAGCAGCCAAGTTGCGGGAGCGGGGCGGAATTCACCCCTCCACTTT	CASSQVAGAGRNSPLHF
-	TRBV10-2	-	TRBJ1-5	TGCGCCAGCGCCCGACAGAGCTACAATCAGCCCCAGCATTTT	CASARQSYNQPQHF
-	TRBV2	-	TRBJ2-7	TGTGCCAGCAGTGAGCAGGTTAACTCCTACGAGCAGTACTTC	CASSEQVNSYEQYF
few	TRBV7-2	-	TRBJ1-5	TGTGCCAGCAGCCAAGGGGGTGGGCAGCCCCAGCATTTT	CASSQGGGQPQHF
-	TRBV5-4	TRBD1	TRBJ2-7	TGTGCCAGCAGCCAAGACAGGGCAGGCGAGCAGTACTTC	CASSQDRAGEQYF
once	TRBV4-1	-	TRBJ2-7	TGCGCCAGCAGCCAAATTTCAGCCGAGCAGTACTTC	CASSQISAEQYF
-	TRBV30	TRBD1	TRBJ1-2	TGTGCCGGTCAATCCGGGACAGGGAGAGGGTATGGCTACACCTTC	CAGQSGTGRGYGYTF
-	TRBV5-1	-	TRBJ1-4	TGCGCCAGCAGCCCGGGGGGTTCGGGTGAAAAACTGTTTTTT	CASSPGGSGEKLFF
-	TRBV28	TRBD1	TRBJ2-7	TGTGCCACCGGGACAGGAGCCTACGAGCAGTACTTC	CATGTGAYEQYF
-	TRBV29-1	TRBD1	TRBJ2-2	TGCAGCGTTGACGGGACAGGGGCCACCGGGGAGCTGTTTTTT	CSVDGTGATGELFF
-	TRBV5-6	-	TRBJ2-5	TGTGCCAGCACTAACTATGGGGTGGAGACCCAGTACTTC	CASTNYGVETQYF
-	TRBV5-5	-	TRBJ2-3	TGTGCCACCCAAAATAGTGGTATGGGTACGCAGTATTTT	CATQNSGMGTQYF
-	TRBV5-1	-	TRBJ1-1	TGCGCCAGCAGCCCCCCGTTCTTGAACACTGAAGCTTTCTTT	CASSPPFLNTEAFF
-	TRBV27	TRBD1	TRBJ1-1	TGTGCCAGCAGTTTACTCCGGGACAGGGGAACTTTCTTT	CASSLLRDRGTFF
-	TRBV7-9	TRBD2	TRBJ2-1	TGTGCCAGCAGCCCCTTAGGGCTAGCGGGGGGGAGCTCCTACAATGAGCAGTTCTTC	CASSPLGLAGGSSYNEQFF
-	TRBV27	-	TRBJ1-1	TGTGCCAGCCATTACAGCAGAGTCACTGAAGCTTTCTTT	CASHYSRVTEAFF
-	TRBV7-3	-	TRBJ2-7	TGTGCCAGCAGCTTAGATCCCAGCTCCTACGAGCAGTACTTC	CASSLDPSSYEQYF
-	TRBV5-1	-	TRBJ1-4	TGCGCCAGCAGCTTGTGGGGGATAGGGGCAACTAATGAAAAACTGTTTTTT	CASSLWGIGATNEKLFF
-	TRBV5-1	-	TRBJ1-2	TGCGCCAGCAGCTTGGATAGCAGGGACTATGGCTACACCTTC	CASSLDSRDYGYTF
-	TRBV5-4	-	TRBJ1-2	TGTGCCAGCAGCCTCGGGACCCCGAACCATGGCTACACCTTC	CASSLGTPNHGYTF
once	TRBV5-4	-	TRBJ2-6	TGTGCCAGCAGCTTTGGGGGAGCTGGGGCCAACGTCCTGACTTTC	CASSFGGAGANVLTF
-	TRBV7-9	TRBD2	TRBJ2-3	TGTGCCAGCAGCTCCACGGGCGGGGGGCCAGATACGCAGTATTTT	CASSSTGGGPDTQYF
-	TRBV19	-	TRBJ1-5	TGTGCCAGTAGTCGTGACAGTGGAGGGAGCAATCAGCCCCAGCATTTT	CASSRDSGGSNQPQHF
-	TRBV7-9	-	TRBJ2-2	TGTGCCAGCAGCCCAAAACAGGGAAGAGCCGGGGAGCTGTTTTTT	CASSPKQGRAGELFF
few	TRBV4-3	TRBD1	TRBJ2-4	TGCGCCAGCAGCCCGACAGGGTATCCAGACATTCAGTACTTC	CASSPTGYPDIQYF
-	TRBV5-4	-	TRBJ1-1	TGTGCCAGCAGCTTGGCAGGCAGAGTAAACACTGAAGCTTTCTTT	CASSLAGRVNTEAFF
once	TRBV19	TRBD2	TRBJ2-1	TGTGCCAGTAGTATTTTTCTAGCGGGGGGCATCGGTTATGAGCAGTTCTTC	CASSIFLAGGIGYEQFF
-	TRBV18	-	TRBJ1-1	TGTGCCAGCTCACCAGTGGTCAGCATGAACACTGAAGCTTTCTTT	CASSPVVSMNTEAFF
-	TRBV7-2	-	TRBJ1-5	TGTGCCAGCAGCTTAGAGTTAAGCAATCAGCCCCAGCATTTT	CASSLELSNQPQHF
-	TRBV6-6	-	TRBJ1-5	TGTGCCAGCAGTAGAGACAGATATCAGCCCCAGCATTTT	CASSRDRYQPQHF
once	TRBV27	-	TRBJ1-6	TGTGCCAGCAGTTATCGGGGAACTTATAATTCACCCCTCCACTTT	CASSYRGTYNSPLHF
-	TRBV7-9	-	TRBJ1-2	TGTGCCAGCAGCTTAGGAGGCGGCATCTCTAACTATGGCTACACCTTC	CASSLGGGISNYGYTF
-	TRBV6-4	TRBD1	TRBJ1-6	TGTGCCAGCAGATTTGATGACAGGGATCGAAATTCACCCCTCCACTTT	CASRFDDRDRNSPLHF
few	TRBV10-3	TRBD1	TRBJ2-1	TGTGCCACCGGGACAGGGGAAAATGAGCAGTTCTTC	CATGTGENEQFF
-	TRBV5-4	-	TRBJ2-2	TGTGCCAGCAGCTTGGGGAACACCGGGGAGCTGTTTTTT	CASSLGNTGELFF
few	TRBV25-1	-	TRBJ2-7	TGTGCCAGCAGTCCCGTTCCCTACGAGCAGTACTTC	CASSPVPYEQYF
-	TRBV6-1	-	TRBJ1-2	TGTGCCAGCAGTGAGACGCCAATTTCCGCGATCTATGGCTACACCTTC	CASSETPISAIYGYTF
once	TRBV27	-	TRBJ2-6	TGTGCCAGCAGGCTAACTGGGGCCAACGTCCTGACTTTC	CASRLTGANVLTF
-	TRBV30	-	TRBJ1-2	TGTGCCTGGCACCGGGCCCCCCGCTTCTATGGCTACACCTTC	CAWHRAPRFYGYTF
-	TRBV14	-	TRBJ1-6	TGTGCCAGCAGCCAAGGACGGCTTAATTCACCCCTCCACTTT	CASSQGRLNSPLHF
-	TRBV19	-	TRBJ1-5	TGTGCCAGTAGTATCCGCCTACTGGACAGAAGCAATCAGCCCCAGCATTTT	CASSIRLLDRSNQPQHF
-	TRBV27	-	TRBJ2-7	TGTGCCAGCAGTCCAGATCGCCGGGAGACCTACGAGCAGTACTTC	CASSPDRRETYEQYF
-	TRBV6-4	-	TRBJ1-5	TGTGCCAGCAGTGACCCCAAAAGATTAAGCCATCAGCCCCAGCATTTT	CASSDPKRLSHQPQHF
-	TRBV4-2	-	TRBJ1-5	TGTGCCAGCAGCCAAGATTGGAGCCTCACCCGTCAGCCCCAGCATTTT	CASSQDWSLTRQPQHF
few	TRBV29-1	TRBD1	TRBJ2-7	TGCAGCGTAAACAGGGGGCCCAGCGAGCAGTACTTC	CSVNRGPSEQYF